Following are 8 T cell receptor beta chains from one sample sequenced in a study of molecular identifiers for immune sequencing clone quantification. TCRdb re-derived calls from the PCR reads in MiXCR, one entry per CDR3 protein. The table includes around 480,000 distinct CDR3 sequences, around 23% detected once. Sequenced material: naive CD8+ T cells from blood, with Jurkat cell RNA spiked in. Stated subset: FACS-sorted CD8+CD4-CCR7+CD45RA+ naive T cells. The source of these receptors is a human donor in good health. Some libraries in this study had Jurkat cell RNA spiked in.

This chain connects TRBV13 to TRBJ1-1; D is perhaps TRBD1 (5 bases). The CDR3 covers 15 residues. Trimming left V 5 bases short and J 5 bases short, with 18 bases between. Germline values: CDR1 PRHDT, CDR2 FYEKMQ (reference sequence). The CDR3 sequence: CASSEINKRGTEAFF. DNA for the CDR3: TGTGCCAGCAGCGAAATAAATAAACGGGGGACTGAAGCTTTCTTT.

This clonotype was counted many times. The chain recombines TRBV27 with TRBJ2-3; D unclear. Trimming stripped 5 bases from V and 2 bases from J, with 5 bases between. CDR3 length equals 12 residues. Per the germline V gene, CDR1 is MNHEY and CDR2 is SMNVEV (reference sequence). The CDR3 here is CASSHSTDTQYF. In DNA form, the CDR3 reads TGTGCCAGCAGTCACTCCACAGATACGCAGTATTTT.

This clonotype was counted many times. This chain links TRBV5-4 with TRBJ2-7; D gene uncertain. Germline loops: CDR1 SGHNT, CDR2 YYREEE (reference sequence). Trimming shortened V by 1 base and J by 2 bases, and 13 bases separated the two germline ends. The length of the CDR3 is 15 residues. Written as DNA, the CDR3 is TGTGCCAGCAGCTTGAGCCCGCTTGACACCTACGAGCAGTACTTC. Translated: CASSLSPLDTYEQYF.

As for this clonotype: This sequence may be a read error, since a much larger clone differs from it by one base. This chain links TRBV7-9 with TRBJ2-5, with 13 bases identical to TRBD2. V lost 7 bases and J lost 5; bases outside the gene matches: 10. This CDR3 has 16 residues. The germline CDR1 and CDR2 sequences are SEHNR and FQNEAQ (reference sequence). The CDR3, as DNA: TGTGCCAGCAACCATGGACTAGCGGGAGTCCGCGAGACCCAGTACTTC. It yields the protein CASNHGLAGVRETQYF.

This clonotype has a single count. Sequence at one end of the junction differs from germline and may be a read error. V gene TRBV4-3 combines with J gene TRBJ1-3; D is unresolved. Germline lookup yields CDR1 LGHNA and CDR2 YSLEER. The CDR3 loop spans 14 amino acids. CDR3 in DNA: TGCGCCAGCAGCCAGGGTTTCTCTGGAAACGCCATATATTTT. This gives the protein CASSQGFSGNAIYF.

As to this clonotype: A much larger clone differs from this one at a single base, so this may be a read error. This chain connects TRBV28 to TRBJ2-2; 12 bases fit TRBD2. This CDR3 comprises 18 residues. CDR1 and CDR2 (germline): MDHEN, SYDVKM. CDR3 nucleotides: TGTGTCAGCAGTTTGGGGGGACTAGCGGGCCCTCACACCGGGGAGCTGTTTTTT. Its translation is CVSSLGGLAGPHTGELFF.

The J gene is TRBJ2-7, the V gene TRBV30; D might be TRBD2 (5 bases). CDR1 and CDR2 from the germline V gene are GTSNPN and SVGIG (reference sequence). Trimming shortened V by 0 bases and J by 2 bases, and 11 bases separated the two germline ends. The CDR3 is 14 amino acids. CDR3 bases: TGTGCCTGGAGTGTACCGGGGAATCCCTACGAGCAGTACTTC. Amino acid sequence: CAWSVPGNPYEQYF.

This CDR3 is CASSVDRTNVLTF. CDR3 DNA sequence: TGTGCCAGCAGCGTCGACAGGACCAACGTCCTGACTTTC. The chain uses TRBV9 and TRBJ2-6; weak D call: TRBD1 (6 bases). V was shortened by 2 bases and J by 8 bases, with 8 bases between the two germline ends. The CDR3 is 13 amino acids. CDR1 is SGDLS and CDR2 is YYNGEE in the germline V gene.